This T cell receptor (beta chain) was captured by sequencing in a study of chemoradiotherapy in HPV16-positive cancers. Study-wide context: Candidate HPV-specific clones and shared TCR motifs came from two HPV16-positive patients.

Details on this clone: What it binds is not known.

Notes on the study in general: Non-HPV-specific T cells did not expand in tumors during treatment, whereas candidate HPV-specific clones and E7-related motifs did.

Trimming cost V 2 bases and J 6 bases; bases outside gene matches: 12. There are 16 residues in the CDR3. Looked up from germline, CDR1 is LGHNA and CDR2 is YSLEER. Repertoires were generated with immunoSEQ multiplex PCR, while TCRdb's copy carries only in-frame clones and drops some. The data show around 6,400 clones, around 73% seen once. Repertoires were sampled repeatedly during chemoradiotherapy. Collection of the sample occurred from a patient who underwent chemoradiotherapy. This sequence joins TRBV4-3 and TRBJ2-7; TRBD2 aligns across 8 bases. The sequence derives from a human donor with HPV-associated anogenital cancer. The CDR3: CASSQSAGLDLREQYF. As DNA, the CDR3 is TGCGCCAGCAGCCAATCTGCGGGACTAGACCTGCGCGAGCAGTACTTC.